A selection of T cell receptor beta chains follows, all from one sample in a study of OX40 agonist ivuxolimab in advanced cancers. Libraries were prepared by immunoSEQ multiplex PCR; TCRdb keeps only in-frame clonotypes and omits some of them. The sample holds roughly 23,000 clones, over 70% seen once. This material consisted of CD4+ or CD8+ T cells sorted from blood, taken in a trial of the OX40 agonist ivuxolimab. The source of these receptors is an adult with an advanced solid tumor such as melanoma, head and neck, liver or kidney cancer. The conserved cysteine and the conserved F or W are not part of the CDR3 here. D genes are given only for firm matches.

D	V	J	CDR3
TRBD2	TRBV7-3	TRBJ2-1	ASSLSGLAGLEQF
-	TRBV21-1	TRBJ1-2	ASSKPPVRSNYGYT
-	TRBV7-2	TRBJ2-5	ASSFPGRVETQY
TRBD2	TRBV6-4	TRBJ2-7	ASSSGLAGVGEQY
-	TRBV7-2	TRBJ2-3	ASSSYPPRWGGPDTQY
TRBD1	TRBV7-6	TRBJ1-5	ASSSGTGQPQH
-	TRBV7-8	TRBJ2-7	ASSSRLEGAEQY
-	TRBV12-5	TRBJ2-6	ASGAGYAGQSRANVLT
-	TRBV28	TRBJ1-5	ASSLSTGWRQPQH
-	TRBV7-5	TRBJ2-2	ASSLALAGTGELF
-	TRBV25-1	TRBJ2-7	ASGPPRGQY
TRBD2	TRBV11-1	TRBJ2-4	ASSLVTSGDLAKNIQY
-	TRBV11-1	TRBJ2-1	ASSPGSYNEQF
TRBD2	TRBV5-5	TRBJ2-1	ASSPLAGARNEQF
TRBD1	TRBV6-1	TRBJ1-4	ASSPRQGRGEKLF